A selection of T cell receptor beta chains follows, all from one sample in a study of blood T cell repertoires in COVID-19. Method: immunoSEQ multiplex PCR; TCRdb's copy keeps in-frame clones and lacks some. The sample contains hundreds of thousands of clones, about 86% of which appear only once. Material: PBMCs or T cells enriched from blood (not recorded which). These receptors were taken from a woman between 50 and 59 years old who had recovered from COVID-19. Both conserved end residues are part of each CDR3. A D gene is named only where the DNA matches it firmly. Some rows mark clone size as missing; the rest say once, few, many or name a class of expanded clone.

J gene: TRBJ2-5
clone size: .
D gene: .
V gene: TRBV29-1
CDR3 DNA: TGCAGCGTTGTTAACTATGAGACCCAGTACTTC
CDR3 protein: CSVVNYETQYF

J gene: TRBJ1-6
clone size: .
D gene: .
V gene: TRBV28
CDR3 DNA: TGTGCCAGCAGTTCCTCAAGGGGCGTTTATTCACCCCTCCACTTT
CDR3 protein: CASSSSRGVYSPLHF

J gene: TRBJ1-2
clone size: .
D gene: .
V gene: TRBV28
CDR3 DNA: TGTGCCAGCAGTCTAAAGGGGCAGTACGATATTTATGGCTACACCTTC
CDR3 protein: CASSLKGQYDIYGYTF

J gene: TRBJ1-2
clone size: .
D gene: TRBD1
V gene: TRBV6-5
CDR3 DNA: TGTGCCAGCAGTTACTCGAAGGGGGCCGAGGGGGGCTACACCTTC
CDR3 protein: CASSYSKGAEGGYTF

J gene: TRBJ2-3
clone size: once
D gene: TRBD2
V gene: TRBV6-5
CDR3 DNA: TGTGCCAGCAGGACTAGCGGGGGGACGGGTACGCAGTATTTT
CDR3 protein: CASRTSGGTGTQYF

J gene: TRBJ1-2
clone size: .
D gene: .
V gene: TRBV2
CDR3 DNA: TGTGCCAGCAGTACTTCAAGTGGACATCCGTATGGCTACACCTTC
CDR3 protein: CASSTSSGHPYGYTF

J gene: TRBJ2-3
clone size: once
D gene: TRBD2
V gene: TRBV5-1
CDR3 DNA: TGCGCCAGCAGCTTGGGACTAGCGGGGGGACCCTTGGCAGATACGCAGTATTTT
CDR3 protein: CASSLGLAGGPLADTQYF

J gene: TRBJ1-4
clone size: .
D gene: .
V gene: TRBV28
CDR3 DNA: TGTGCCAGCAGTTTTCAGGGGCGGGTTGAAAAACTGTTTTTT
CDR3 protein: CASSFQGRVEKLFF

J gene: TRBJ1-4
clone size: .
D gene: .
V gene: TRBV7-9
CDR3 DNA: TGTGCCAGCAGCTTAGGCAGTAGAGGGACAACTAATGAAAAACTGTTTTTT
CDR3 protein: CASSLGSRGTTNEKLFF

J gene: TRBJ2-2
clone size: once
D gene: TRBD1
V gene: TRBV5-1
CDR3 DNA: TGCGCCAGCAGCGCCGGACAGGCAGCCGGGGAGCTGTTTTTT
CDR3 protein: CASSAGQAAGELFF

J gene: TRBJ1-4
clone size: .
D gene: .
V gene: TRBV19
CDR3 DNA: TGTGCCAGTAGTATACCGGGGGAAACTAATGAAAAACTGTTTTTT
CDR3 protein: CASSIPGETNEKLFF

J gene: TRBJ1-2
clone size: .
D gene: .
V gene: TRBV6-1
CDR3 DNA: TGTGCCAGCAGTGAAAGCGAGGTCCCTAACTATGGCTACACCTTC
CDR3 protein: CASSESEVPNYGYTF

J gene: TRBJ1-2
clone size: .
D gene: TRBD1
V gene: TRBV5-4
CDR3 DNA: TGTGCCAGCAGCTTAGGGACAGCTAACTATGGCTACACCTTC
CDR3 protein: CASSLGTANYGYTF

J gene: TRBJ1-1
clone size: .
D gene: TRBD1
V gene: TRBV4-3
CDR3 DNA: TGCGCCAGCAGCCAAGAGACAGGGGGGAACACTGAAGCTTTCTTT
CDR3 protein: CASSQETGGNTEAFF

J gene: TRBJ2-7
clone size: .
D gene: TRBD2
V gene: TRBV7-2
CDR3 DNA: TGTGCCAGCAGCTTTGGTCTAGCGGTGAACGAGCAGTACTTC
CDR3 protein: CASSFGLAVNEQYF

J gene: TRBJ2-7
clone size: .
D gene: TRBD1
V gene: TRBV9
CDR3 DNA: TGTGCCAGCAGCGCCGACAGGGGTGCAAACGAGCAGTACTTC
CDR3 protein: CASSADRGANEQYF

J gene: TRBJ2-7
clone size: .
D gene: TRBD1
V gene: TRBV6-5
CDR3 DNA: TGTGCCAGCGCGGGACAGGGTATCTACGAGCAGTACTTC
CDR3 protein: CASAGQGIYEQYF

J gene: TRBJ2-7
clone size: .
D gene: .
V gene: TRBV12-3/TRBV12-4
CDR3 DNA: TGTGCCAGCAGTTTATTCCGAGCCTACGAGCAGTACTTC
CDR3 protein: CASSLFRAYEQYF

J gene: TRBJ1-1
clone size: once
D gene: TRBD1
V gene: TRBV4-1
CDR3 DNA: TGCGCCAGCAGATTAGGGACAGCGAACACTGAAGCTTTCTTT
CDR3 protein: CASRLGTANTEAFF

J gene: TRBJ2-3
clone size: .
D gene: .
V gene: TRBV2
CDR3 DNA: TGTGCCAGCACTCTTGCGGGGAGGACAGATACGCAGTATTTT
CDR3 protein: CASTLAGRTDTQYF

J gene: TRBJ2-7
clone size: .
D gene: .
V gene: TRBV3-1/TRBV3-2
CDR3 DNA: TGTGCCAGCAGCCAAGGCCCCAGCGGCGGCGAGCAGTACTTC
CDR3 protein: CASSQGPSGGEQYF

J gene: TRBJ2-7
clone size: .
D gene: .
V gene: TRBV2
CDR3 DNA: TGTGCCAGCAGTGATCTCTTACAGGGTAGCTCCTACGAGCAGTACTTC
CDR3 protein: CASSDLLQGSSYEQYF

J gene: TRBJ2-7
clone size: .
D gene: .
V gene: TRBV2
CDR3 DNA: TGTGCCAGCAGTTTGATCGGGGGGACAATACACTACGAGCAGTACTTC
CDR3 protein: CASSLIGGTIHYEQYF

J gene: TRBJ1-2
clone size: .
D gene: .
V gene: TRBV6-5
CDR3 DNA: TGTGCCAGCAGGGACAGTTCTAACTATGGCTACACCTTC
CDR3 protein: CASRDSSNYGYTF

J gene: TRBJ1-2
clone size: .
D gene: TRBD1
V gene: TRBV10-3
CDR3 DNA: TGTGCCATCAGTCAGGGGGACTCGGTCTATGGCTACACCTTC
CDR3 protein: CAISQGDSVYGYTF

J gene: TRBJ2-1
clone size: .
D gene: .
V gene: TRBV27
CDR3 DNA: TGTGCCAGCAGTTTCTTCAATGAGCAGTTCTTC
CDR3 protein: CASSFFNEQFF

J gene: TRBJ1-2
clone size: .
D gene: TRBD1
V gene: TRBV2
CDR3 DNA: TGTGCCAGCAGTTTCGGACAGGGGGCCAATGGCTACACCTTC
CDR3 protein: CASSFGQGANGYTF

J gene: TRBJ1-2
clone size: once
D gene: TRBD1
V gene: TRBV29-1
CDR3 DNA: TGCAGCGTTGTTTTCGGGTCAGGGGGCCTTTATGGCTACACCTTC
CDR3 protein: CSVVFGSGGLYGYTF

J gene: TRBJ1-5
clone size: few
D gene: .
V gene: TRBV5-6
CDR3 DNA: TGTGCCAGCAGCTTCCAGTTTGGGGCCCAGCCCCAGCATTTT
CDR3 protein: CASSFQFGAQPQHF

J gene: TRBJ2-7
clone size: .
D gene: TRBD2
V gene: TRBV5-5
CDR3 DNA: TGTGCCAGCAGCTTGGAACTAGCGGGGAACGAGCAGTACTTC
CDR3 protein: CASSLELAGNEQYF

J gene: TRBJ1-1
clone size: .
D gene: TRBD1
V gene: TRBV13
CDR3 DNA: TGTGCCAGCAGCCGAGGACAGGGGGCCTACGCTTTCTTT
CDR3 protein: CASSRGQGAYAFF

J gene: TRBJ1-4
clone size: .
D gene: TRBD1
V gene: TRBV7-2
CDR3 DNA: TGTGCCAGCAGCTTGCACAGGGGAACTAATGAAAAACTGTTTTTT
CDR3 protein: CASSLHRGTNEKLFF

J gene: TRBJ1-1
clone size: .
D gene: .
V gene: TRBV20-1
CDR3 DNA: TGCAGTGCTGGTGGCAGGACATCGAACACTGAAGCTTTCTTT
CDR3 protein: CSAGGRTSNTEAFF

J gene: TRBJ1-2
clone size: .
D gene: .
V gene: TRBV7-8
CDR3 DNA: TGTGCCAGCAGCTTAGGGGGGGATCTTGGTTATGGCTACACCTTC
CDR3 protein: CASSLGGDLGYGYTF

J gene: TRBJ2-5
clone size: .
D gene: TRBD2
V gene: TRBV6-5
CDR3 DNA: TGTGCCAGCAGTTATACCGGGACTAGCGTCCAAGAGACCCAGTACTTC
CDR3 protein: CASSYTGTSVQETQYF

J gene: TRBJ1-2
clone size: once
D gene: .
V gene: TRBV9
CDR3 DNA: TGTGCCAGCAGCCCATACTCGACAGATGGCTACACCTTC
CDR3 protein: CASSPYSTDGYTF

J gene: TRBJ1-2
clone size: .
D gene: .
V gene: TRBV6-5
CDR3 DNA: TGTGCCAGCAGTTACTCAACTCGAATCAGCAGGGTCGGTTACACCTTC
CDR3 protein: CASSYSTRISRVGYTF

J gene: TRBJ1-1
clone size: .
D gene: .
V gene: TRBV19
CDR3 DNA: TGTGCCAGTAGTATTAGGGGGACCCTCGGGAACACTGAAGCTTTCTTT
CDR3 protein: CASSIRGTLGNTEAFF

J gene: TRBJ1-2
clone size: .
D gene: TRBD1
V gene: TRBV29-1
CDR3 DNA: TGCAGCGCCCTAGACAGGGAAGTCTATGGCTACACCTTC
CDR3 protein: CSALDREVYGYTF

J gene: TRBJ1-1
clone size: few
D gene: .
V gene: TRBV6-5
CDR3 DNA: TGTGCCAGCAGGACAGGTTGGAAGGGGCGCACTGAAGCTTTCTTT
CDR3 protein: CASRTGWKGRTEAFF

J gene: TRBJ1-1
clone size: .
D gene: .
V gene: TRBV10-2
CDR3 DNA: TGCGCCAGCAGTGAGTCACCGTTGGCCAAAAACACTGAAGCTTTCTTT
CDR3 protein: CASSESPLAKNTEAFF

J gene: TRBJ1-1
clone size: .
D gene: TRBD1
V gene: TRBV5-1
CDR3 DNA: TGCGCCAGCAGCCCGCGGACAGGGACGATGAACACTGAAGCTTTCTTT
CDR3 protein: CASSPRTGTMNTEAFF

J gene: TRBJ1-2
clone size: .
D gene: .
V gene: TRBV11-3
CDR3 DNA: TGTGCCAGCAGCTCAGGGCAGGTGAGGGGCTACACCTTC
CDR3 protein: CASSSGQVRGYTF

J gene: TRBJ1-5
clone size: .
D gene: .
V gene: TRBV5-6
CDR3 DNA: TGTGCCAGCAGTGCCCGGGGGTATAGCAATCAGCCCCAGCATTTT
CDR3 protein: CASSARGYSNQPQHF

J gene: TRBJ1-4
clone size: .
D gene: .
V gene: TRBV18
CDR3 DNA: TGTGCCAGCTCACCTGGGACAACCCAGTATGCAACTAATGAAAAACTGTTTTTT
CDR3 protein: CASSPGTTQYATNEKLFF

J gene: TRBJ2-5
clone size: .
D gene: TRBD1
V gene: TRBV6-4
CDR3 DNA: TGTGCCAGCAGTGAGGGACAGGGGCCGGGGGAGACCCAGTACTTC
CDR3 protein: CASSEGQGPGETQYF

J gene: TRBJ2-1
clone size: .
D gene: TRBD1
V gene: TRBV5-6
CDR3 DNA: TGTGCCAGCAGCCCGGGACAGGGTTTCAATGAGCAGTTCTTC
CDR3 protein: CASSPGQGFNEQFF

J gene: TRBJ1-1
clone size: few
D gene: .
V gene: TRBV20-1
CDR3 DNA: TGCAGTGCTAGTTTTCCTGCGGGACTAGGGACTGAAGCTTTCTTT
CDR3 protein: CSASFPAGLGTEAFF

J gene: TRBJ1-3
clone size: .
D gene: TRBD1
V gene: TRBV28
CDR3 DNA: TGTGCCAGCAGTCTACAGACAGGGTACGGAAACACCATATATTTT
CDR3 protein: CASSLQTGYGNTIYF